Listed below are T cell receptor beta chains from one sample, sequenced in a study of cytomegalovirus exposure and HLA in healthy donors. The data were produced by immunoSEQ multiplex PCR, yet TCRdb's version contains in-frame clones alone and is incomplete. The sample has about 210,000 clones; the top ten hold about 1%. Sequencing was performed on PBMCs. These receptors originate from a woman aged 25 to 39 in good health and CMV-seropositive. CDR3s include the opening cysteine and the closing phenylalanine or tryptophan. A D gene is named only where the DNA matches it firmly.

CDR3aa: CATSSAGTGYFEQYF
CDR3nt: TGTGCCACCAGCAGTGCCGGGACAGGGTATTTCGAGCAGTACTTC
d_gene: TRBD1
v_gene: TRBV15
j_gene: TRBJ2-7

CDR3aa: CASSQDLTYEQYF
CDR3nt: TGCGCCAGCAGCCAAGACCTTACCTACGAGCAGTACTTC
d_gene: -
v_gene: TRBV4-1
j_gene: TRBJ2-7

CDR3aa: CASSQEGGERSVMKQYF
CDR3nt: TGTGCCAGCAGCCAAGAGGGGGGGGAGAGAAGTGTGATGAAGCAGTACTTC
d_gene: TRBD2
v_gene: TRBV14
j_gene: TRBJ2-7

CDR3aa: CASRAKPGNTIYF
CDR3nt: TGTGCCAGCCGAGCAAAACCTGGAAACACCATATATTTT
d_gene: -
v_gene: TRBV19
j_gene: TRBJ1-3

CDR3aa: CASSARPGQAYEQYF
CDR3nt: TGTGCCAGCAGCGCCAGACCGGGACAAGCCTACGAGCAGTACTTC
d_gene: -
v_gene: TRBV9
j_gene: TRBJ2-7

CDR3aa: CASSLEGRPAPWNEQYF
CDR3nt: TGTGCCAGCAGCTTAGAGGGGCGACCGGCGCCGTGGAACGAGCAGTACTTC
d_gene: -
v_gene: TRBV7-9
j_gene: TRBJ2-7

CDR3aa: CASSGKLAGNQYEQYF
CDR3nt: TGTGCCAGCAGTGGGAAATTAGCGGGAAATCAGTACGAGCAGTACTTC
d_gene: TRBD2
v_gene: TRBV2
j_gene: TRBJ2-7

CDR3aa: CASSYSDSHGPQHF
CDR3nt: TGTGCCAGCAGTTATTCGGACAGTCATGGGCCCCAGCATTTT
d_gene: -
v_gene: TRBV6-5
j_gene: TRBJ1-5

CDR3aa: CASSEQGRGNYGYTF
CDR3nt: TGTGCCAGCAGTGAACAGGGCAGGGGTAACTATGGCTACACCTTC
d_gene: -
v_gene: TRBV6-1
j_gene: TRBJ1-2

CDR3aa: CATSPQRGGNEKLFF
CDR3nt: TGTGCCACCAGCCCCCAGAGGGGGGGGAATGAAAAACTGTTTTTT
d_gene: -
v_gene: TRBV15
j_gene: TRBJ1-4

CDR3aa: CASSSAGRSSYEQYF
CDR3nt: TGTGCCAGCAGTTCCGCGGGTAGGAGCTCCTACGAGCAGTACTTC
d_gene: -
v_gene: TRBV27
j_gene: TRBJ2-7

CDR3aa: CASSWITRGSNQPQHF
CDR3nt: TGTGCCAGCAGTTGGATTACCCGGGGAAGCAATCAGCCCCAGCATTTT
d_gene: -
v_gene: TRBV28
j_gene: TRBJ1-5

CDR3aa: CASSPPPGTANTEAFF
CDR3nt: TGTGCCAGCTCACCACCGCCCGGGACAGCGAACACTGAAGCTTTCTTT
d_gene: TRBD1
v_gene: TRBV18
j_gene: TRBJ1-1

CDR3aa: CSVDGVGGRETQYF
CDR3nt: TGCAGCGTTGATGGGGTCGGGGGAAGGGAGACCCAGTACTTC
d_gene: -
v_gene: TRBV29-1
j_gene: TRBJ2-5

CDR3aa: CASSLTSGSTQETQYF
CDR3nt: TGTGCCAGTAGTTTGACTAGCGGGTCAACCCAGGAGACCCAGTACTTC
d_gene: TRBD2
v_gene: TRBV19
j_gene: TRBJ2-5

CDR3aa: CASSDPRKNWNEQFF
CDR3nt: TGTGCCAGCAGTGACCCGAGGAAAAATTGGAATGAGCAGTTCTTC
d_gene: -
v_gene: TRBV25-1
j_gene: TRBJ2-1

CDR3aa: CASSQVSGTQETQYF
CDR3nt: TGCGCCAGCAGCCAAGTTTCGGGGACTCAAGAGACCCAGTACTTC
d_gene: -
v_gene: TRBV4-1
j_gene: TRBJ2-5

CDR3aa: CASSLADGTEGFF
CDR3nt: TGTGCCAGCAGCTTAGCGGACGGGACAGAGGGGTTCTTC
d_gene: TRBD1
v_gene: TRBV7-9
j_gene: TRBJ2-1

CDR3aa: CASSPGVDEQFF
CDR3nt: TGTGCCAGCAGCCCGGGTGTGGATGAGCAGTTCTTC
d_gene: -
v_gene: TRBV27
j_gene: TRBJ2-1

CDR3aa: CASRTDSTNEKLFF
CDR3nt: TGCGCCAGCAGGACGGACTCAACTAATGAAAAACTGTTTTTT
d_gene: -
v_gene: TRBV5-1
j_gene: TRBJ1-4